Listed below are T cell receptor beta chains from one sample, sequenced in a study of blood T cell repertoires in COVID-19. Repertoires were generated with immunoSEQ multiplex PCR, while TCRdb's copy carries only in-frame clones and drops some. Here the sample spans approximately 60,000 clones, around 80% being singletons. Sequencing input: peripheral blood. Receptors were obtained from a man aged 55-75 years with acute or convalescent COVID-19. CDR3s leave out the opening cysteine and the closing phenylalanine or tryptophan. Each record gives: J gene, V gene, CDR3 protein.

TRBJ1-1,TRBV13,ASSMDRGTGTNEAF
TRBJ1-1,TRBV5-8,ASSLPWGVRDTEAF
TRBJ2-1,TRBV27,ASSLRLAGGYNEQF
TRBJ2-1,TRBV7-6,ASSLVDTLGNEQF
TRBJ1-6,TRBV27,ASSPRESNSPLH
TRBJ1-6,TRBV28,ASSLCGQGGNSPLH
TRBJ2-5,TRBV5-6,ASSLASGRYQETQY
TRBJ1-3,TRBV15,ATSRVRGSGNTIY
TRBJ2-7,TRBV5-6,ASSRRYYEQY
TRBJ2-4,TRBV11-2,ASSLDRNIQY
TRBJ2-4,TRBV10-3,AISGGQGAQNIQY
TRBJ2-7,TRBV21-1,ASSSGTGVYEQY
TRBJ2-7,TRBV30,AWSRGNNYEQY
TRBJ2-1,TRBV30,AWSVTSSGIGNEQF
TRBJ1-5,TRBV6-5,ASSHAGENQPQH
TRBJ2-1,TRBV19,ASSTQREGRGEQF
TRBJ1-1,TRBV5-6,ASSLGARAEAF
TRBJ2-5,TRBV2,ASSEKGLAGETQY
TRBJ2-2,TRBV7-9,ASRLSGRKAGELF
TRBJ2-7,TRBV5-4,ASSSLSRANEQY
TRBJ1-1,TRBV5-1,ASSLAGGGNTEAF
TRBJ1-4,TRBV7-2,ASSLQGEKLF
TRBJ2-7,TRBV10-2,ASSDSGRIGHEQY
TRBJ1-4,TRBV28,ASRPTGFAEKLF
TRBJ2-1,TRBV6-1,ASSEGPGTRYNEQF
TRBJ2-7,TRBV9,ASSVEASGRQRHEQY
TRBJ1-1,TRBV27,ASRLTWASDTEAF
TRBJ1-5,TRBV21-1,ASSKATGESNQPQH
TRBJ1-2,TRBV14,ASSRIGSTGRASGYT
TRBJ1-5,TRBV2,ASGVRQGNQPQH
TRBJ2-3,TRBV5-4,ASSLGLAGDTDTQY
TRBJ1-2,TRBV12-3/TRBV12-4,ASSLGRRYGYT
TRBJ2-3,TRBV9,ASSENVGTSGSSGDTQY
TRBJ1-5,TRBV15,ATSRGEQPQH
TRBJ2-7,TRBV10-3,ATKTGTGSYEQY
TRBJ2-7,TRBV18,ASSPSNLGQSSYEQY
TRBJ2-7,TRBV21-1,ATSGSYEQY
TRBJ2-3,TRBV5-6,ASSPDRVGVTQY
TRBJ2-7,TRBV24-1,ATRTGDEQY
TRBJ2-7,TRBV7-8,ASSLVGRQGSYEQY
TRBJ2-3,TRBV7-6,ASSFSGSADTQY
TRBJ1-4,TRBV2,ASRLDRGNEKLF
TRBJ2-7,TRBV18,ASSLKTGGNEQY
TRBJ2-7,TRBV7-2,ASRSGGRTLEQY
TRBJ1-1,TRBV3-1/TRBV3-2,ASSRQGMNTEAF
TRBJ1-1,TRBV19,ASSRTGALTNTEAF
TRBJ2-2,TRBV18,ASSPTRLAGESGELF